This TCR beta chain was observed in a study of molecular identifiers for immune sequencing clone quantification. Study-level findings and limits: Jurkat TCR RNA spiked in from one cell could reportedly be detected among about a million naive cells. It was shown that clones above 20 RNA copies held over 99% of effector molecules, but under 1% in naive cells.

The CDR3 consists of 14 residues. V lost 4 bases and J 0 bases, leaving 9 bases between the germline ends. Looked up from germline, CDR1 is PRHDT and CDR2 is FYEKMQ (reference sequence). Turning to this clonotype: Its antigen remains unknown.

MiXCR, applied by TCRdb to the PCR reads, yields one record per CDR3 protein. This repertoire shows more than 550,000 distinct CDR3 sequences, around 25% found once; its top ten account for 0.7% to 0.95%. The specimen sequenced was naive CD8+ T cells from blood, with Jurkat cell RNA spiked in. Subset denoted: FACS-sorted CD8+CD4-CCR7+CD45RA+ naive T cells. The receptor comes from a human donor in good health. Some libraries in this study had Jurkat cell RNA spiked in. V gene TRBV13 combines with J gene TRBJ1-1; D is perhaps TRBD1 (5 bases). The CDR3 sequence is CASSSGLMNTEAFF. The CDR3 DNA is TGTGCCAGCAGCTCGGGACTGATGAACACTGAAGCTTTCTTT.